The next 11 T cell receptor beta chains were all read from a single sample in a study of cytomegalovirus exposure and HLA in healthy donors. The PCR used 60 Vbeta and 13 Jbeta primers. The repertoire was sequenced with immunoSEQ multiplex PCR; TCRdb's copy has only in-frame clones and lacks some. Of about 140,000 clones in the sample, roughly 80% were seen once. Sequencing was carried out using PBMCs. Source of these receptors: a man aged 35 to 55 in good health and CMV-seronegative.

V gene TRBV6-1 combines with J gene TRBJ2-3; 7 bases align to TRBD1. This CDR3 contains 15 residues. The trim removed 5 bases at V and 0 bases at J, leaving 5 bases unmatched. In germline, CDR1 is MNHNS, CDR2 SASEGT. The CDR3 is CASSNRDSSTDTQYF. CDR3 coding DNA: TGTGCCAGCAGTAACCGGGACAGCAGCACAGATACGCAGTATTTT.

Only one count was recorded for this clone. V and J are TRBV9 and TRBJ2-1; D remains unclear. This CDR3 spans 14 amino acids. Trimming cost V 0 bases and J 5 bases, with 9 bases left between them. The germline V gene has CDR1 SGDLS and CDR2 YYNGEE. Here the CDR3 DNA reads TGTGCCAGCAGCGTAGGGGCTCAGAACAATGAGCAGTTCTTC. It encodes CASSVGAQNNEQFF.

This chain connects TRBV10-3 to TRBJ1-5; 8 positions agree with TRBD1. The CDR3 is made up of 18 amino acids. J gave up 0 bases and V 6 bases, and 13 bases lay outside the gene matches. Germline CDR1 reads ENHRY; CDR2 reads SYGVKD. DNA for the CDR3: TGTGCCATCAGCGCAGGAGCAGGGGGCCCCTATAGCAATCAGCCCCAGCATTTT. Protein product: CAISAGAGGPYSNQPQHF.

The rearrangement joins TRBV18 to TRBJ2-1; D perhaps matches TRBD1 (5 bases). V dropped 1 base and J dropped 9 bases, with 13 bases sitting between them. This CDR3 has 14 amino acids. The germline gives CDR1 KGHSH, CDR2 LQKENI. In DNA, the CDR3 is TGTGCCAGCTCACCACTATCCAGGGCGCGTGAGCAGTTCTTC. It encodes CASSPLSRAREQFF.

This clone was picked up many times. The rearrangement joins TRBV27 to TRBJ1-2; 7 bases match TRBD1. The trim removed 2 bases at V and 4 bases at J, leaving 22 bases unmatched. Germline lookup yields CDR1 MNHEY and CDR2 SMNVEV (reference sequence). This CDR3 is built from 20 residues. The CDR3 loop is CASSLDGGTATLRAFYGYTF. The CDR3 DNA is TGTGCCAGCAGTTTAGATGGGGGGACAGCGACTCTTCGGGCCTTCTATGGCTACACCTTC.

The V gene is TRBV7-9, the J gene TRBJ2-1; 8 nucleotides align to TRBD2. The CDR3 has 15 residues. V lost 5 bases to trimming and J lost 2 bases; unmatched junction nucleotides: 5. CDR1 is SEHNR and CDR2 is FQNEAQ in the germline V gene (reference sequence). The DNA of the CDR3 is TGTGCCAGCAGCGGACGGGGGGGGGCCTACAATGAGCAGTTCTTC. It yields the protein CASSGRGGAYNEQFF.

This clone was seen once. The genes are TRBV9 and TRBJ2-3; 10 bases align to TRBD2. Germline trimming cut 4 bases from V and 4 bases from J; bases unmatched to any gene: 12. The germline V gene has CDR1 SGDLS and CDR2 YYNGEE. This CDR3 has 17 residues. The CDR3 sequence: CASSQSGGAFIADTQYF. The CDR3, as DNA: TGTGCCAGCAGCCAAAGCGGGGGGGCATTTATCGCAGATACGCAGTATTTT.

This chain connects TRBV5-6 to TRBJ2-3; a weak D match, TRBD2 (6 bases). This CDR3 has 14 residues. Germline V gene data show CDR1 as SGHDT and CDR2 as YYEEEE. V was clipped by 0 bases and J by 5 bases, with 10 bases between them. In DNA form, the CDR3 reads TGTGCCAGCAGCTTGGCAGCGGGTCGAGATACGCAGTATTTT. This translates into CASSLAAGRDTQYF.

This clone has just a few counts. The chain combines TRBV11-2 with TRBJ1-6; possible D gene TRBD1, 5 bases. There are 14 residues in the CDR3. Per germline, CDR1 SGHAT and CDR2 FQNNGV. V was trimmed by 0 bases and J by 8 bases, leaving 8 bases between them. The CDR3 DNA is TGTGCCAGCAGCTTAGAAGTAGGGGATTCACCCCTCCACTTT. Translation gives CASSLEVGDSPLHF.

The genes are TRBV9 and TRBJ2-5; 7 bases line up with TRBD2. The CDR3 extends over 15 amino acids. Per the germline V gene, CDR1 is SGDLS and CDR2 is YYNGEE. Trimming cost V 0 bases and J 5 bases; bases outside gene matches: 7. CDR3 DNA: TGTGCCAGCAGCGTAGCTGGGGGGGGGTTGGAGACCCAGTACTTC. Amino acids: CASSVAGGGLETQYF.

The chain is built from TRBV28 and TRBJ2-3; 8 bases fit TRBD1. Germline V gene sequence: CDR1 MDHEN, CDR2 SYDVKM. The CDR3 covers 15 residues. Trimming cost V 3 bases and J 7 bases; bases outside gene matches: 9. The CDR3 sequence is CASSLHRQGSNTQYF. The CDR3 DNA reads as TGTGCCAGCAGTTTGCACCGACAGGGGTCGAATACGCAGTATTTT.